This T cell receptor beta chain was recovered during a study of blood T cell repertoires in COVID-19. The protocol was immunoSEQ multiplex PCR, while the TCRdb copy is restricted to in-frame clones and leaves out a portion. The sample holds approximately 31,000 clones, 65% to 90% seen once. Germline CDR1 reads SGHTA; CDR2 reads FQGTGA. This CDR3 spans 14 amino acids. V shed 2 bases, J shed 6 bases, and the junction held 4 bases outside the gene matches. The sequencing input was peripheral blood. This clonotype was sampled from a woman of 80 years or more with active or convalescent COVID-19. The chain joins TRBV7-3 to TRBJ2-1; 7 nucleotides agree with TRBD2. The CDR3 sequence: CASSLLGGSNEQFF. CDR3 nucleotide sequence: TGTGCCAGCAGCTTATTGGGCGGGAGCAATGAGCAGTTCTTC.